Listed here are 6 T cell receptor beta chains from one sample, sequenced in a study of cytomegalovirus exposure and HLA in healthy donors. Amplification used 60 Vbeta primers and 13 Jbeta primers. Sequencing used immunoSEQ multiplex PCR; TCRdb keeps in-frame clones, though not all of them. The sample lists about 130,000 clones; under 20% were seen once. The sequenced sample was PBMCs. The origin of the receptors is a female donor in good health and CMV-seropositive.

The V call is TRBV9, the J call TRBJ1-1, with a tentative D call TRBD1 (6 bases). The germline V gene encodes CDR1 SGDLS and CDR2 YYNGEE. CDR3 length: 16 residues. Trimming pared 4 bases from V and 4 bases from J, leaving 20 bases between. The CDR3 sequence: CASSPPHRVQGTEAFF. The CDR3 bases are TGTGCCAGCAGCCCCCCGCACAGGGTCCAGGGCACTGAAGCTTTCTTT.

The rearrangement links TRBV7-6 to TRBJ2-5; 8 bases are a match to TRBD2. After removal of 5 bases from V and 4 bases from J, the junction contained 30 bases not matched to a gene. The germline V gene has CDR1 SGHVS and CDR2 FNYEAQ. CDR3 length equals 22 residues. This CDR3 is CASSPPFYYFAVGGGQGETQYF. The CDR3 DNA reads TGTGCCAGCAGCCCCCCCTTTTATTATTTTGCCGTCGGGGGGGGTCAGGGAGAGACCCAGTACTTC.

The chain employs TRBV5-4 and TRBJ1-1, with 7 positions matching TRBD1. The germline CDR1 and CDR2 sequences are SGHNT and YYREEE (reference sequence). The V gene end was trimmed by 5 bases and the J gene end by 1 base; junction bases not matched to a gene: 2. CDR3 length: 13 residues. In DNA, the CDR3 is TGTGCCAGCAGTTACAGGGGGAACACTGAAGCTTTCTTT. It yields the protein CASSYRGNTEAFF.

The V call is TRBV5-4, the J call TRBJ2-5; 7 bases agree with TRBD2. The CDR3 length is 15 residues. In germline, CDR1 is SGHNT, CDR2 YYREEE (reference sequence). The junction had 11 bases not matched to a gene; V was cut back by 4 bases and J by 5 bases. DNA for the CDR3: TGTGCCAGCAGCCAGGGAGGGGCGGGTAGGGAGACCCAGTACTTC. Translated: CASSQGGAGRETQYF.

J is TRBJ1-1 and V is TRBV5-6, with a possible D match to TRBD1 (5 bases). The germline V and J ends were trimmed by 3 bases and 6 bases, with 12 bases remaining between them. The V gene's germline CDR1 is SGHDT and CDR2 YYEEEE. CDR3 length equals 13 residues. CDR3 residues: CASSYTEGSEAFF. Here the CDR3 DNA reads TGTGCCAGCAGCTACACGGAGGGGTCTGAAGCTTTCTTT.

J is TRBJ2-1 and V is TRBV9; tentatively, D is TRBD2 (6 bases). Germline lookup yields CDR1 SGDLS and CDR2 YYNGEE. This CDR3 spans 17 amino acids. V was cut by 3 bases and J by 4 bases, with 20 bases left in between. CDR3 sequence (DNA): TGTGCCAGCAGCGGGGCCAGATTGGGGCGGGATTACAATGAGCAGTTCTTC. Its translation is CASSGARLGRDYNEQFF.